Listed here are 23 T cell receptor beta chains from one sample, sequenced in a study of blood T cell repertoires in COVID-19. Only in-frame clones appear in the TCRdb table, and some are missing; sequencing was by immunoSEQ multiplex PCR. This table holds some 76,000 clones, roughly 87% found once. Material: peripheral blood. The receptors shown here come from a woman between 18 and 30 years old with acute or convalescent COVID-19.

This clone was observed a handful of times. The chain recombines TRBV28 with TRBJ2-1; 7 bases match TRBD2. In germline, CDR1 is MDHEN, CDR2 SYDVKM. CDR3 length: 16 amino acids. J lost 0 bases, V lost 8 bases, and 10 bases had no gene match. CDR3 sequence: CASVGRAGGSYNEQFF. The CDR3 nucleotides are TGTGCCAGCGTTGGGAGGGCTGGGGGCTCCTACAATGAGCAGTTCTTC.

With regard to this clone: Compared with germline, one end of the junction differs, possibly owing to a read error. The rearrangement uses TRBV2 and TRBJ1-1, with unresolved D. This CDR3 has 13 residues. Germline CDR1 is SNHLY and CDR2 is FYNNEI. The CDR3 DNA sequence: TGTGCCAGCAGCGAAGGTAGGAGGACTGAAGCTTTCTTT. As protein: CASSEGRRTEAFF.

Written as DNA, the CDR3 is TGTGCCAGCAGCCAATTTCTAGCGGGGGATTACAATGAGCAGTTCTTC. It encodes CASSQFLAGDYNEQFF. The V call is TRBV4-2, the J call TRBJ2-1; 10 bases are a match to TRBD2. CDR3 size: 16 residues. The J segment lost 4 bases and the V segment lost 2 bases, leaving 5 bases of the junction unmatched. CDR1 and CDR2 from the germline V gene are LGHNA and YNFKEQ.

Turning to this clone: Other DNA sequences of this sample code for an identical CDR3. This rearrangement joins TRBV7-2 to TRBJ1-1, with 11 bases that match TRBD1. The V and J ends lost 5 bases and 5 bases, in that order; junction bases with no gene match: 4. The CDR3 contains 14 residues. The germline V gene encodes CDR1 SGHTA and CDR2 FQGNSA. CDR3 in DNA: TGTGCCAGCAGCCCGGACAGGGGGCAAACTGAAGCTTTCTTT. Translating gives CASSPDRGQTEAFF. Looking up the rest from reference TRBV7-2 and TRBJ1-1 gives the full variable domain: GAGVSQSPSNKVTEKGKDVELRCDPISGHTALYWYRQSLGQGLEFLIYFQGNSAPDKSGLPSDRFSAERTGGSVSTLTIQRTQQEDSAVYLCASSPDRGQTEAFFGQGTRLTVV.

Notes on this clone: Other DNA variants within this sample encode the same CDR3. The genes are TRBV5-1 and TRBJ2-2; D is possibly TRBD2 (5 bases). The germline V gene encodes CDR1 SGHRS and CDR2 YFSETQ. This CDR3 spans 15 amino acids. Trimming removed 0 bases at V and 2 bases at J, with 8 bases between. As DNA, the CDR3 is TGCGCCAGCAGCTTGGCAGGAGGAAACACCGGGGAGCTGTTTTTT. Translated: CASSLAGGNTGELFF.

The chain has TRBV5-1 and TRBJ1-2, with 10 nucleotides matching TRBD1. The V segment lost 4 bases and the J segment 4 bases; nucleotides outside the gene matches: 7. Per germline, CDR1 SGHRS and CDR2 YFSETQ. CDR3 size: 15 residues. CDR3: CASSPTGGFGYGYTF. The DNA for the CDR3 is TGCGCCAGCAGCCCGACAGGGGGCTTTGGCTATGGCTACACCTTC.

The chain has TRBV5-8 and TRBJ1-4; D is undetermined. V was shortened by 4 bases and J by 3 bases, with 13 bases between the two germline ends. The CDR3 totals 15 residues. Germline values: CDR1 SGHTS, CDR2 YDEGEE. The chain's CDR3 is CASSPYGVANEKLFF. The CDR3 region has the DNA TGTGCCAGCAGCCCTTACGGGGTAGCTAATGAAAAACTGTTTTTT.

The V call is TRBV28, the J call TRBJ2-1; 13 bases fit TRBD2. Germline lookup yields CDR1 MDHEN and CDR2 SYDVKM. The CDR3 is made up of 15 amino acids. The V gene end was trimmed by 5 bases and the J gene end by 5 bases; junction bases not matched to a gene: 3. The DNA for the CDR3 is TGTGCCAGCAGTAAACTAGCGGGGGGGAACAATGAGCAGTTCTTC. Protein: CASSKLAGGNNEQFF. The full variable domain, rest sourced from reference TRBV28 and TRBJ2-1, is DVKVTQSSRYLVKRTGEKVFLECVQDMDHENMFWYRQDPGLGLRLIYFSYDVKMKEKGDIPEGYSVSREKKERFSLILESASTNQTSMYLCASSKLAGGNNEQFFGPGTRLTVL.

This chain connects TRBV28 to TRBJ1-1; D remains ambiguous. Trimming stripped 6 bases from V and 0 bases from J, with 5 bases between. CDR3 length: 12 amino acids. Looked up from germline, CDR1 is MDHEN and CDR2 is SYDVKM. The CDR3 coding sequence is TGTGCCAGCAGGGAGTTGAACACTGAAGCTTTCTTT. Translating gives CASRELNTEAFF.

This clone has only a few counts. At one end, the junction sequence differs from germline, possibly due to a read error. J is TRBJ2-7 and V is TRBV6-5; 7 bases are shared with TRBD2. CDR3 length equals 14 residues. Germline assignment: CDR1 MNHEY and CDR2 SVGAGI. The CDR3 is CASRDISGSSEQYF. The CDR3 region has the DNA TGTGCCAGCAGAGACATTAGCGGGTCCTCCGAGCAGTACTTC.

This rearrangement joins TRBV7-7 to TRBJ2-5; TRBD2 might be the D (7 bases). CDR3 length: 15 amino acids. V was clipped by 5 bases and J by 5 bases, with 18 bases between them. CDR1 SSHAT and CDR2 FNYEAQ come from the germline V gene (reference sequence). DNA of the CDR3: TGTGCCAGCAGCCCCCTAGGGGGGGCCCTGGAGACCCAGTACTTC. Amino acids: CASSPLGGALETQYF. Together with reference TRBV7-7 and TRBJ2-5, the CDR3 gives the full variable domain: GAGVSQSPRYKVTKRGQDVTLRCDPISSHATLYWYQQALGQGPEFLTYFNYEAQPDKSGLPSDRFSAERPEGSISTLTIQRTEQRDSAMYRCASSPLGGALETQYFGPGTRLLVL.

This chain links TRBV9 with TRBJ2-5; the match to TRBD2 covers 11 bases. Germline trimming cut 0 bases from V and 1 base from J; bases unmatched to any gene: 5. The CDR3 totals 17 residues. Per the germline V gene, CDR1 is SGDLS and CDR2 is YYNGEE. CDR3 sequence (DNA): TGTGCCAGCAGCGTAGGACTAGCGGGACCTCGCCAAGAGACCCAGTACTTC. This translates into CASSVGLAGPRQETQYF.

This clone has just one count. The V call is TRBV19, the J call TRBJ2-1; 7 bases line up with TRBD1. This CDR3 region has 13 residues. With V trimmed by 6 bases and J by 8 bases, 7 bases remained unmatched. Germline CDR1 LNHDA, CDR2 SQIVND (reference sequence). The CDR3 here is CASSRGYEHEQFF. The CDR3 coding sequence is TGTGCCAGTAGCAGGGGGTATGAGCATGAGCAGTTCTTC. Full variable domain (outside the CDR3, taken from reference TRBV19 and TRBJ2-1): DGGITQSPKYLFRKEGQNVTLSCEQNLNHDAMYWYRQDPGQGLRLIYYSQIVNDFQKGDIAEGYSVSREKKESFPLTVTSAQKNPTAFYLCASSRGYEHEQFFGPGTRLTVL.

CDR3 in DNA: TGTGCCAGCAGCCCCCAGGGGCAGGGCACAGATACGCAGTATTTT. This translates into CASSPQGQGTDTQYF. The chain combines TRBV11-3 with TRBJ2-3; TRBD1 is a possible D gene (6 bases). The V gene lost 5 bases and the J gene lost 1 base, with 13 bases spanning the gap. The CDR3 is 15 amino acids. Per the germline V gene, CDR1 is SGHNT and CDR2 is YENEEA.

The rearrangement links TRBV28 to TRBJ1-3; TRBD1 aligns across 8 bases. Germline values: CDR1 MDHEN, CDR2 SYDVKM. There are 15 residues in the CDR3. V lost 7 bases and J lost 3; bases outside the gene matches: 8. CDR3 amino acids: CASNNQGAGGNTIYF. The CDR3 nucleotides read TGTGCCAGCAATAACCAGGGGGCAGGTGGAAACACCATATATTTT.

The chain is built from TRBV6-2 or TRBV6-3 and TRBJ2-7; D call uncertain. This CDR3 is 15 amino acids long. Germline-derived CDR1 and CDR2 are MNHEY and SVGEGT. With 6 bases removed from V and 2 bases from J, the gap between germline ends came to 17 bases. The CDR3 DNA sequence: TGTGCCAGCAGCCCAAGTTCCCGCACACCCTACGAGCAGTACTTC. This translates into CASSPSSRTPYEQYF.

The V gene is TRBV5-4, the J gene TRBJ2-3, with 7 bases matching TRBD1. With V trimmed by 4 bases and J by 3 bases, 8 bases remained unmatched. The CDR3 sequence is 15 residues long. Germline V gives CDR1 SGHNT, CDR2 YYREEE (reference sequence). The CDR3 DNA sequence: TGTGCCAGCAGCGAACAGGGGAGATGGACAGATACGCAGTATTTT. The encoded protein is CASSEQGRWTDTQYF.

This chain uses TRBV5-1 with TRBJ1-2; D might be TRBD1 (6 bases). The V gene lost 3 bases and the J gene lost 3 bases, with 12 bases spanning the gap. Germline values: CDR1 SGHRS, CDR2 YFSETQ. CDR3 size: 14 residues. DNA of the CDR3: TGCGCCAGCAGCTCAGGGGTGAAGGACTATGGCTACACCTTC. This encodes CASSSGVKDYGYTF.

The chain employs TRBV14 and TRBJ2-7; TRBD2 matches 10 bases. Germline V lookup: CDR1 SGHDN, CDR2 FVKESK. J lost 3 bases, V lost 1 base, and 6 bases had no gene match. The CDR3 covers 16 residues. The CDR3: CASSQGGLAGDYEQYF. DNA for the CDR3: TGTGCCAGCAGCCAAGGAGGGCTAGCGGGGGACTACGAGCAGTACTTC.

This chain joins TRBV30 and TRBJ1-3, with TRBD1 matching 8 bases. The V segment lost 3 bases and the J segment 3 bases; nucleotides outside the gene matches: 4. CDR1 is GTSNPN and CDR2 is SVGIG in the germline V gene (reference sequence). CDR3 length equals 14 residues. The CDR3 here is CAWSPTGGGNTIYF. The CDR3, as DNA: TGTGCCTGGAGCCCAACAGGGGGTGGAAACACCATATATTTT.

This rearrangement joins TRBV30 to TRBJ2-7; 10 bases map to TRBD2. The V and J ends lost 3 bases and 4 bases, in that order; junction bases with no gene match: 6. The CDR3 consists of 14 residues. CDR1 GTSNPN and CDR2 SVGIG come from the germline V gene (reference sequence). CDR3 region: CAWRTPLAGYEQYF. The CDR3 nucleotides read TGTGCCTGGAGAACACCACTAGCGGGATACGAGCAGTACTTC.

The genes are TRBV28 and TRBJ1-2, with a tentative D call TRBD1 (5 bases). The CDR3 consists of 13 residues. The germline gives CDR1 MDHEN, CDR2 SYDVKM. Trimming removed 6 bases from V and 4 bases from J, with 12 bases in between. The CDR3 loop is CASSPPGGYGYTF. In DNA, the CDR3 is TGTGCCAGCAGCCCCCCCGGGGGCTATGGCTACACCTTC.

The chain links TRBV7-2 to TRBJ2-3, with TRBD1 matching over 8 bases. After removal of 4 bases from V and 3 bases from J, the junction contained 6 bases not matched to a gene. The germline gives CDR1 SGHTA, CDR2 FQGNSA. The CDR3 totals 15 residues. For the CDR3, the DNA is TGTGCCAGCAGCTCAGGGGGCGGTGGTACAGATACGCAGTATTTT. Translation: CASSSGGGGTDTQYF.